This is a list of T cell receptor beta chains from one sample in a study of T cells in localized non-small cell lung cancer. TCRdb keeps only in-frame clones here, not all; method: immunoSEQ multiplex PCR. The data show approximately 1,000 clones, with about 22% seen just once and around 28% held by the top ten. The sequencing used normal lung tissue next to the tumor, collected before any cancer treatment. The source is a male donor at least 60 years old with stage I lung adenocarcinoma. CDR3s include the opening cysteine and the closing phenylalanine or tryptophan. Fields, in order: V gene, clone size, J gene, D gene, CDR3 DNA, CDR3 protein. D genes are given only for firm matches. The listing skips clone size in some rows; elsewhere it reads once, few, many or a size class.

v_gene: TRBV28
abundance: NA
j_gene: TRBJ1-1
d_gene: NA
CDR3nt: TGTGCCAGCTCGGTGCATGGGGGCGCGAACACTGAAGCTTTCTTT
CDR3aa: CASSVHGGANTEAFF

v_gene: TRBV28
abundance: NA
j_gene: TRBJ2-3
d_gene: NA
CDR3nt: TGTGCCAGCAGCCCAGCCCAGCGATCGGATACGCAGTATTTT
CDR3aa: CASSPAQRSDTQYF

v_gene: TRBV4-1
abundance: NA
j_gene: TRBJ1-5
d_gene: NA
CDR3nt: TGCGCCAGCAGCCAAGATCCCAGGGGAGGGCAGCCCCAGCATTTT
CDR3aa: CASSQDPRGGQPQHF

v_gene: TRBV12-2
abundance: NA
j_gene: TRBJ2-3
d_gene: NA
CDR3nt: TGTGCCGCCCGCGGGGGTTCTTTCACAGATACGCAGTATTTT
CDR3aa: CAARGGSFTDTQYF

v_gene: TRBV2
abundance: NA
j_gene: TRBJ2-7
d_gene: TRBD1
CDR3nt: TGTGCCAGCAGTCCCGACAGGGTAAGGTCCTACGAGCAGTACTTC
CDR3aa: CASSPDRVRSYEQYF

v_gene: TRBV14
abundance: NA
j_gene: TRBJ1-1
d_gene: NA
CDR3nt: TGTGCCAGCAGCCAACCGGGAATGAACACTGAAGCTTTCTTT
CDR3aa: CASSQPGMNTEAFF

v_gene: TRBV28
abundance: few
j_gene: TRBJ1-1
d_gene: NA
CDR3nt: TGTGCCAGCAGTTTTATAGGGAGGAACACTGAAGCTTTCTTT
CDR3aa: CASSFIGRNTEAFF

v_gene: TRBV28
abundance: few
j_gene: TRBJ2-2
d_gene: NA
CDR3nt: TGTGCCAGCAGTCCTCGGGGCAGAACGAACACCGGGGAGCTGTTTTTT
CDR3aa: CASSPRGRTNTGELFF

v_gene: TRBV29-1
abundance: NA
j_gene: TRBJ1-1
d_gene: NA
CDR3nt: TGCAGCGTTGCAACAGGACGGAACACTGAAGCTTTCTTT
CDR3aa: CSVATGRNTEAFF

v_gene: TRBV12-5
abundance: few
j_gene: TRBJ2-1
d_gene: TRBD2
CDR3nt: TGTGCCAGCATCCCCAGCGGGAGAGGCCACAATGAGCAGTTCTTC
CDR3aa: CASIPSGRGHNEQFF

v_gene: TRBV18
abundance: NA
j_gene: TRBJ2-7
d_gene: NA
CDR3nt: TGTGCCAGCTCACCGAGTAGTATGTCCTACGAGCAGTACTTC
CDR3aa: CASSPSSMSYEQYF

v_gene: TRBV6-7
abundance: NA
j_gene: TRBJ2-1
d_gene: NA
CDR3nt: TGTGCCAGCAGTTTATCAGCGAGCCCCTACAATGAGCAGTTCTTC
CDR3aa: CASSLSASPYNEQFF

v_gene: TRBV11-3
abundance: NA
j_gene: TRBJ1-2
d_gene: TRBD1
CDR3nt: TGTGCCAGCAGCGTGGACAGGGGGAACTATGGCTACACCTTC
CDR3aa: CASSVDRGNYGYTF

v_gene: TRBV29-1
abundance: NA
j_gene: TRBJ1-5
d_gene: NA
CDR3nt: TGCAGCGTTGCCGTCGGCCGGGATCAGCCCCAGCATTTT
CDR3aa: CSVAVGRDQPQHF

v_gene: TRBV11-3
abundance: medium-sized
j_gene: TRBJ2-1
d_gene: TRBD2
CDR3nt: TGTGCCAGCAGCTTAGTTGGGGGGGTTCTCAATGAGCAGTTCTTC
CDR3aa: CASSLVGGVLNEQFF

v_gene: TRBV5-1
abundance: NA
j_gene: TRBJ1-4
d_gene: TRBD1
CDR3nt: TGCGCCAGCAGCCCGGTCGGGACAGGGAATGAAAAACTGTTTTTT
CDR3aa: CASSPVGTGNEKLFF

v_gene: TRBV11-3
abundance: NA
j_gene: TRBJ2-1
d_gene: NA
CDR3nt: TGTGCCAGCAGCGCCTTACGCTCCTACAATGAGCAGTTCTTC
CDR3aa: CASSALRSYNEQFF

v_gene: TRBV18
abundance: NA
j_gene: TRBJ2-3
d_gene: NA
CDR3nt: TGTGCCAGCTCGCAAAGTGTGAGGATAAACACAGATACGCAGTATTTT
CDR3aa: CASSQSVRINTDTQYF

v_gene: TRBV5-1
abundance: few
j_gene: TRBJ1-2
d_gene: TRBD1
CDR3nt: TGCGCCAGCAGCTTGACGGGGCAGGGGGGCTATGGCTACACCTTC
CDR3aa: CASSLTGQGGYGYTF

v_gene: TRBV11-3
abundance: few
j_gene: TRBJ2-1
d_gene: NA
CDR3nt: TGTGCCAGCAGCCTTACCGGGACGGCCAACAATGAGCAGTTCTTC
CDR3aa: CASSLTGTANNEQFF

v_gene: TRBV5-1
abundance: NA
j_gene: TRBJ2-2
d_gene: NA
CDR3nt: TGCGCCAGCAGCCCAGGGAACAGGGATCCGAACACCGGGGAGCTGTTTTTT
CDR3aa: CASSPGNRDPNTGELFF

v_gene: TRBV11-3
abundance: large
j_gene: TRBJ1-3
d_gene: TRBD1
CDR3nt: TGTGCCAGCAGCTCAGGGGGCTCTGGAAACACCATATATTTT
CDR3aa: CASSSGGSGNTIYF

v_gene: TRBV11-3
abundance: NA
j_gene: TRBJ2-1
d_gene: NA
CDR3nt: TGTGCCAGCAGCTTAGAGTGGGGGAGAGGGAATGAGCAGTTCTTC
CDR3aa: CASSLEWGRGNEQFF

v_gene: TRBV11-3
abundance: medium-sized
j_gene: TRBJ2-4
d_gene: NA
CDR3nt: TGTGCCAGCAGCCCAGAAGGAGTACTAGCCAAAAACATTCAGTACTTC
CDR3aa: CASSPEGVLAKNIQYF

v_gene: TRBV28
abundance: NA
j_gene: TRBJ1-2
d_gene: NA
CDR3nt: TGTGCCAGCAGTCCGCCCGGGGTAGGTGGCTACACCTTC
CDR3aa: CASSPPGVGGYTF

v_gene: TRBV19
abundance: large
j_gene: TRBJ1-3
d_gene: NA
CDR3nt: TGTGCCAGTAGTCCCCCCGGCTCTGGAAACACCATATATTTT
CDR3aa: CASSPPGSGNTIYF

v_gene: TRBV11-3
abundance: few
j_gene: TRBJ2-2
d_gene: NA
CDR3nt: TGTGCCAGCAGCCCCGACAGGCTAACCGGGGAGCTGTTTTTT
CDR3aa: CASSPDRLTGELFF

v_gene: TRBV30
abundance: few
j_gene: TRBJ2-7
d_gene: NA
CDR3nt: TGTGCCTGGCGCATCAACTCCTACGAGCAGTACTTC
CDR3aa: CAWRINSYEQYF

v_gene: TRBV5-1
abundance: NA
j_gene: TRBJ2-1
d_gene: NA
CDR3nt: TGCGCCAGCACCCGGGGGGGACAGGGCGACAATGAGCAGTTCTTC
CDR3aa: CASTRGGQGDNEQFF

v_gene: TRBV14
abundance: NA
j_gene: TRBJ2-1
d_gene: TRBD2
CDR3nt: TGTGCCAGCAGCCAAGATTACGGGAGGGGTGAGCAGTTCTTC
CDR3aa: CASSQDYGRGEQFF

v_gene: TRBV12-5
abundance: NA
j_gene: TRBJ2-7
d_gene: NA
CDR3nt: TGTGCTAGTGGTTTCCTTGACTCGGTGCAGTACTTC
CDR3aa: CASGFLDSVQYF

v_gene: TRBV6-8
abundance: medium-sized
j_gene: TRBJ2-1
d_gene: NA
CDR3nt: TGTGCCAGCCTTCATTCCCATACCGCATACAATGAGCAGTTCTTC
CDR3aa: CASLHSHTAYNEQFF

v_gene: TRBV28
abundance: NA
j_gene: TRBJ1-1
d_gene: NA
CDR3nt: TGTGCCAGCATCTCTGCCGGGCAGACCACTGAAGCTTTCTTT
CDR3aa: CASISAGQTTEAFF

v_gene: TRBV9
abundance: few
j_gene: TRBJ2-3
d_gene: TRBD2
CDR3nt: TGTGCCAGCAGCCCAGGGACTAGTAGGAGCACAGATACGCAGTATTTT
CDR3aa: CASSPGTSRSTDTQYF

v_gene: TRBV19
abundance: NA
j_gene: TRBJ1-1
d_gene: NA
CDR3nt: TGTGCCAGTGGATGGACTGAAGACACTGAAGCTTTCTTT
CDR3aa: CASGWTEDTEAFF

v_gene: TRBV6-8
abundance: NA
j_gene: TRBJ2-1
d_gene: NA
CDR3nt: TGTGCCAGCACCCCCGGACTAAATAATGAGCAGTTCTTC
CDR3aa: CASTPGLNNEQFF

v_gene: TRBV11-3
abundance: medium-sized
j_gene: TRBJ1-4
d_gene: NA
CDR3nt: TGTGCCAGCAGCTTAGGAGGACAGTTTAATGAAAAACTGTTTTTT
CDR3aa: CASSLGGQFNEKLFF

v_gene: TRBV9
abundance: NA
j_gene: TRBJ1-3
d_gene: NA
CDR3nt: TGTGCCAGCAGCGGAAGCGCAGGGAAGGCTGGAAACACCATATATTTT
CDR3aa: CASSGSAGKAGNTIYF

v_gene: TRBV22-1
abundance: NA
j_gene: TRBJ1-6
d_gene: NA
CDR3nt: TGTGCCAGCACGGGGGACAGTTATTCACCCCTCCACTTT
CDR3aa: CASTGDSYSPLHF

v_gene: TRBV11-3
abundance: few
j_gene: TRBJ2-3
d_gene: NA
CDR3nt: TGTGCCAGCAGCTTGCAGGGACCCACAGATACGCAGTATTTT
CDR3aa: CASSLQGPTDTQYF

v_gene: TRBV28
abundance: NA
j_gene: TRBJ2-7
d_gene: NA
CDR3nt: TGTGCCAGCACCACGGGACACCTACTAAGCGAGCAGTACTTC
CDR3aa: CASTTGHLLSEQYF

v_gene: TRBV11-3
abundance: large
j_gene: TRBJ1-4
d_gene: NA
CDR3nt: TGTGCCAGCAGCGAGCAGGGGTTTGGTGAAAAACTGTTTTTT
CDR3aa: CASSEQGFGEKLFF

v_gene: TRBV28
abundance: NA
j_gene: TRBJ2-5
d_gene: NA
CDR3nt: TGTGCCAGCAGTTTACCGCACGGGAACCAAGAGACCCAGTACTTC
CDR3aa: CASSLPHGNQETQYF

v_gene: TRBV11-3
abundance: large
j_gene: TRBJ2-2
d_gene: TRBD2
CDR3nt: TGTGCCAGCAGCTCTCCGGGAAGCGGGGGCCTCACCGGGGAGCTGTTTTTT
CDR3aa: CASSSPGSGGLTGELFF

v_gene: TRBV6-8
abundance: few
j_gene: TRBJ1-1
d_gene: TRBD1
CDR3nt: TGTGCCAGCAGGAAGACAGGGTTAGTTGAAGCTTTCTTT
CDR3aa: CASRKTGLVEAFF

v_gene: TRBV9
abundance: NA
j_gene: TRBJ2-7
d_gene: NA
CDR3nt: TGTGCCAGCAGTGAGGTGGGCTACGAGCAGTACTTC
CDR3aa: CASSEVGYEQYF

v_gene: TRBV11-3
abundance: few
j_gene: TRBJ2-7
d_gene: TRBD2
CDR3nt: TGTGCCAGCAGCCTACAGACTAGCGGGAGACTTGACGAGCAGTACTTC
CDR3aa: CASSLQTSGRLDEQYF

v_gene: TRBV30
abundance: hyperexpanded
j_gene: TRBJ2-7
d_gene: NA
CDR3nt: TGTGCCTGGAGTCCCACTCTGTCTACCTACGAGCAGTACTTC
CDR3aa: CAWSPTLSTYEQYF

v_gene: TRBV11-3
abundance: medium-sized
j_gene: TRBJ2-2
d_gene: NA
CDR3nt: TGTGCCAGCCGAATATCGGACGATACCGGGGAGCTGTTTTTT
CDR3aa: CASRISDDTGELFF

v_gene: TRBV19
abundance: once
j_gene: TRBJ2-3
d_gene: NA
CDR3nt: TGTGCCAGTGGGGCCGATCGCAGAGATACGCAGTATTTT
CDR3aa: CASGADRRDTQYF

v_gene: TRBV29-1
abundance: NA
j_gene: TRBJ2-3
d_gene: NA
CDR3nt: TGCAGCGTCGGTCGGGGGCGAGATACGCAGTATTTT
CDR3aa: CSVGRGRDTQYF

v_gene: TRBV4-1
abundance: large
j_gene: TRBJ1-2
d_gene: NA
CDR3nt: TGCGCCAGCAGCCAAGAGTTGGAGGCCTACTATGGCTACACCTTC
CDR3aa: CASSQELEAYYGYTF

v_gene: TRBV19
abundance: NA
j_gene: TRBJ1-3
d_gene: NA
CDR3nt: TGTGCCAGTAGTCCCTCGGGAAACACCATATATTTT
CDR3aa: CASSPSGNTIYF